This T cell receptor beta chain came from a study of a mutant IDH1 vaccine in newly diagnosed glioma. A note on this clone: Antigen: not known.

Documented time point: week 5, during vaccination. The content of each vaccine dose was 300 ug of mutant IDH1 20-mer peptide, and topical imiquimod accompanied it. Profiled with immunoSEQ multiplex PCR; TCRdb holds only in-frame clones, not every one. The sample yields 40,000 or so clones, 70% to 90% seen once. CDR1 and CDR2 from the germline V gene are LNHDA and SQIVND (reference sequence). The V and J ends lost 3 bases and 2 bases respectively, with 12 bases between them. The CDR3 covers 15 residues. The material was PBMCs, obtained from a glioma patient whose treatment included an IDH1 peptide vaccine. The chain combines TRBV19 with TRBJ2-3; TRBD2 might be the D (6 bases). The receptor comes from a man between 40 and 49 years old with glioma. In DNA, the CDR3 is TGTGCCAGTAGTATCGACGGGAGAAACACAGATACGCAGTATTTT. Translation: CASSIDGRNTDTQYF.